This T cell receptor (beta chain) was observed in a study of T-cell reconstitution after alpha-beta-depleted transplantation in children. CDR1 and CDR2 (germline): SGHRS, YFSETQ. The CDR3 length is 15 residues. The trim removed 3 bases at V and 7 bases at J, leaving 6 bases unmatched. As it was prepared, the TCRbeta library received unique molecular identifiers. One entry per CDR3 protein, called by TCRdb with MiXCR from the PCR reads. The table records over 200,000 distinct CDR3 sequences, around 9.6% of them present only once. This clonotype was picked up many times. This TCR was sampled from a human donor who donated a stem cell graft to a child with acute lymphoblastic leukemia. The sample consisted of PBMCs from the stem cell graft donor, taken from the stem cell graft. V is TRBV5-1 and J is TRBJ2-1, with 11 bases matching TRBD1. CDR3: CASSSGQGAGNEQFF. The CDR3 DNA reads as TGCGCCAGCAGCTCAGGACAGGGGGCGGGTAATGAGCAGTTCTTC.